Shown below are 10 T cell receptor beta chains from a single sample sequenced in a study of shared clonotypes between healthy human individuals. Libraries were prepared by immunoSEQ multiplex PCR; TCRdb keeps only in-frame clonotypes and omits some of them. The profile covers about 2,500,000 clones, with over 85% appearing a single time and under 0.15% taken by the ten largest. The source material was naive CD4+ T cells sorted from blood. Specified subset: CD45RA+ positively selected. The receptors shown here come from a man younger than 35 in good health.

The CDR3 sequence: CASSLEGSYNSPLHF. The CDR3 DNA reads TGTGCCAGCAGCTTAGAAGGCAGCTATAATTCACCCCTCCACTTT. The V gene is TRBV7-6, the J gene TRBJ1-6; D is undetermined. V gave up 1 base and J gave up 3 bases, with 7 bases separating them. This CDR3 spans 15 amino acids. Germline CDR1 is SGHVS and CDR2 is FNYEAQ.

This clone was picked up one time. The chain joins TRBV13 to TRBJ1-3; the match to TRBD1 covers 9 bases. The V segment lost 6 bases and the J segment 12 bases; nucleotides outside the gene matches: 21. The CDR3 is 17 residues long. The germline V gene has CDR1 PRHDT and CDR2 FYEKMQ (reference sequence). As DNA, the CDR3 is TGTGCCAGCAGTTACTCGACAGGGGGTCTACCCGCAGGCAACATATATTTT. Protein sequence: CASSYSTGGLPAGNIYF.

This clone was seen more than once but under ten times. The chain uses TRBV6-6 and TRBJ1-5; D gene uncertain. This CDR3 spans 14 amino acids. The V end lost 7 bases, the J end lost 2 bases, and 12 bases lay between the germline ends. Germline values: CDR1 MNHNY, CDR2 SVGAGI (reference sequence). CDR3 nucleotide sequence: TGTGCCAGCAAGCAGCGTTGGGGCAATCAGCCCCAGCATTTT. Translation gives CASKQRWGNQPQHF.

The genes are TRBV14 and TRBJ1-6; D uncertain. The CDR3 is 15 amino acids. The germline V gene has CDR1 SGHDN and CDR2 FVKESK. The V end was cut by 1 base, the J end by 7 bases, with 11 bases between. The CDR3 DNA reads as TGTGCCAGCAGCCAAGTCGGATATGACAATTCACCCCTCCACTTT. Protein sequence: CASSQVGYDNSPLHF.

The chain has TRBV28 and TRBJ2-2; D is possibly TRBD1 (7 bases). V dropped 7 bases and J dropped 4 bases, with 19 bases sitting between them. The germline V gene has CDR1 MDHEN and CDR2 SYDVKM. This CDR3 contains 16 residues. CDR3 nucleotide sequence: TGTGCCAGCACCCCTTTTACAGGGGACTTCACCGGGGAGCTGTTTTTT. Translating gives CASTPFTGDFTGELFF.

This rearrangement joins TRBV4-3 to TRBJ1-3; 8 positions match TRBD1. V lost 0 bases to trimming and J lost 2 bases; unmatched junction nucleotides: 3. Germline CDR1 reads LGHNA; CDR2 reads YSLEER. This CDR3 is 16 amino acids long. CDR3 protein: CASSQEVGQAGNTIYF. The CDR3 nucleotides read TGCGCCAGCAGCCAAGAGGTGGGACAGGCTGGAAACACCATATATTTT.

Regarding this clone: Additional DNA sequences in this sample encode the identical CDR3. The gene calls are TRBV5-1 and TRBJ2-7; no clear D. Per the germline V gene, CDR1 is SGHRS and CDR2 is YFSETQ. This CDR3 is built from 14 residues. Trimming shortened V by 0 bases and J by 3 bases, and 10 bases separated the two germline ends. The CDR3 here is CASSLAGTNYEQYF. In nucleotides, the CDR3 is TGCGCCAGCAGCTTGGCAGGCACTAACTACGAGCAGTACTTC.

Regarding this clone: Additional DNA sequences in this sample encode the identical CDR3. This chain joins TRBV18 and TRBJ2-7; a possible D gene is TRBD1 (5 bases). The CDR3 covers 14 residues. V was clipped by 3 bases and J by 1 base, with 10 bases between them. The germline V gene has CDR1 KGHSH and CDR2 LQKENI. This CDR3 is CASSPKQASYEQYF. The CDR3 DNA is TGTGCCAGCTCACCCAAACAGGCGTCCTACGAGCAGTACTTC.

The chain couples TRBV7-8 to TRBJ2-7; a possible D gene is TRBD2 (5 bases). CDR3 length: 14 residues. The V gene's germline CDR1 is SGHVS and CDR2 FQNEAQ. The V end lost 4 bases, the J end lost 1 base, and 11 bases lay between the germline ends. CDR3 region: CASSSRTGSYEQYF. The CDR3 DNA sequence: TGTGCCAGCAGCTCACGGACTGGATCCTACGAGCAGTACTTC.

V usage is TRBV5-1 and J usage is TRBJ2-5; tentatively, D is TRBD1 (6 bases). V lost 2 bases and J lost 5, with 16 bases in between. Looked up from germline, CDR1 is SGHRS and CDR2 is YFSETQ. The CDR3 consists of 15 residues. CDR3 sequence (DNA): TGCGCCAGCAGCTTCAGGGGAGACAAGGCGGAGACCCAGTACTTC. It codes for CASSFRGDKAETQYF.